This passage covers 18 T cell receptor beta chains from one sample sequenced in a study of T cell changes during pregnancy in multiple sclerosis. Here immunoSEQ multiplex PCR was the method, and the copy in TCRdb shows in-frame clones only, minus some. The profile covers around 70,000 clones, with 92% appearing a single time and over 1.3% taken by the ten largest. The sequenced sample was peripheral blood, obtained after pregnancy. The receptors were sampled from a female donor with multiple sclerosis, enrolled in a pregnancy study.

Concerning this clone itself: The junction and the germline gene differ at one end; a read error may be behind it. The chain uses TRBV7-7 and TRBJ2-1, with 9 bases matching TRBD2. This CDR3 spans 17 amino acids. Germline lookup yields CDR1 SSHAT and CDR2 FNYEAQ (reference sequence). The CDR3 sequence is CASSLDPRTSAYNEQFF. In nucleotides, the CDR3 is TGTGCTAGCAGCTTAGACCCACGGACTAGCGCCTACAATGAGCAGTTCTTC.

V usage is TRBV18 and J usage is TRBJ1-1; D is possibly TRBD1 (5 bases). The CDR3 consists of 21 residues. V lost 2 bases and J lost 0, with 28 bases in between. Germline V gives CDR1 KGHSH, CDR2 LQKENI. CDR3 region: CASSPDLQKGLPIAMNTEAFF. The CDR3 nucleotides read TGTGCCAGCTCACCAGACTTGCAGAAGGGACTTCCGATTGCCATGAACACTGAAGCTTTCTTT.

The rearrangement joins TRBV11-2 to TRBJ1-3; unclear D gene. V lost 5 bases and J lost 4, with 6 bases in between. This CDR3 is 12 amino acids long. Germline CDR1 and CDR2: SGHAT and FQNNGV. In nucleotides, the CDR3 is TGTGCCAGCAGCCGTCCGGGAAACACCATATATTTT. Translating it yields CASSRPGNTIYF.

The chain employs TRBV4-2 and TRBJ1-2; D is perhaps TRBD1 (5 bases). The germline V gene encodes CDR1 LGHNA and CDR2 YNFKEQ. This CDR3 contains 14 residues. V was pared by 3 bases and J by 2 bases, with 10 bases between. In DNA form, the CDR3 reads TGTGCCAGCAGCCACTCAGGGAACAACTATGGCTACACCTTC. Its translation is CASSHSGNNYGYTF.

The rearrangement uses TRBV29-1 and TRBJ2-1; 12 bases are shared with TRBD2. Trimming at V came to 8 bases and at J to 2 bases, leaving 7 bases not matched to a gene. The germline V gene has CDR1 SQVTM and CDR2 ANQGSEA. The CDR3 sequence is 15 residues long. CDR3 residues: CSLSLAGGAYNEQFF. The DNA for the CDR3 is TGCAGCTTGAGTCTAGCGGGAGGGGCCTACAATGAGCAGTTCTTC.

The chain joins TRBV5-6 to TRBJ2-2; tentatively, D is TRBD2 (7 bases). The V end was cut by 2 bases, the J end by 5 bases, with 16 bases between. This CDR3 is 16 amino acids long. CDR1 is SGHDT and CDR2 is YYEEEE in the germline V gene. This CDR3 reads CASSFWFGGRTGELFF. In nucleotides, the CDR3 is TGTGCCAGCAGCTTTTGGTTCGGGGGGCGGACCGGGGAGCTGTTTTTT.

This clone is a singleton in its sample. The genes are TRBV19 and TRBJ2-1; 9 nucleotides agree with TRBD1. CDR1 is LNHDA and CDR2 is SQIVND in the germline V gene (reference sequence). CDR3 length: 16 residues. Losses at the gene ends were 4 bases for V and 9 bases for J; bases not matched to a gene: 13. The CDR3 reads CASSTGTGGQVGEQFF. The CDR3 bases are TGTGCCAGTAGTACGGGAACAGGGGGCCAGGTTGGTGAGCAGTTCTTC.

The genes are TRBV4-1 and TRBJ1-1; 8 bases fit TRBD1. The CDR3 length is 18 residues. CDR1 and CDR2 (germline): MGHRA, YSYEKL. Trimming at V came to 2 bases and at J to 0 bases, leaving 11 bases not matched to a gene. In DNA, the CDR3 is TGCGCCAGCAGCCAAACCCCGTCGACAGGGGTCTTGAACACTGAAGCTTTCTTT. This encodes CASSQTPSTGVLNTEAFF.

The V call is TRBV5-1, the J call TRBJ2-7; the D gene is possibly TRBD1 (6 bases). The CDR3 loop spans 15 amino acids. V lost 0 bases and J lost 4, with 14 bases in between. The germline gives CDR1 SGHRS, CDR2 YFSETQ. In DNA, the CDR3 is TGCGCCAGCAGCTTGGAAACAGGGCCTGTGTACGAGCAGTACTTC. Its protein is CASSLETGPVYEQYF.

The sample holds one count of this clone. This sequence joins TRBV5-4 and TRBJ1-1; D is perhaps TRBD1 (5 bases). CDR1 and CDR2 (germline): SGHNT, YYREEE (reference sequence). Trimming took off 4 bases at V and 0 bases at J, with 22 bases between the two ends. The CDR3 spans 18 residues. CDR3: CASSPGGGSEWMNTEAFF. DNA of the CDR3: TGTGCCAGCAGCCCGGGCGGGGGTTCTGAATGGATGAACACTGAAGCTTTCTTT. Full variable domain (outside the CDR3, taken from reference TRBV5-4 and TRBJ1-1): ETGVTQSPTHLIKTRGQQVTLRCSSQSGHNTVSWYQQALGQGPQFIFQYYREEENGRGNFPPRFSGLQFPNYSSELNVNALELDDSALYLCASSPGGGSEWMNTEAFFGQGTRLTVV.

Written as DNA, the CDR3 is TGCGCCAGCAGCTTGGGACGGACTACCGGGGAGCTGTTTTTT. Its protein product is CASSLGRTTGELFF. The chain employs TRBV5-1 and TRBJ2-2; weak D call: TRBD2 (5 bases). Germline V gives CDR1 SGHRS, CDR2 YFSETQ. The length of the CDR3 is 14 residues. V lost 0 bases, J lost 5 bases, and 8 bases lay in between. Looking up the rest from reference TRBV5-1 and TRBJ2-2 gives the full variable domain: KAGVTQTPRYLIKTRGQQVTLSCSPISGHRSVSWYQQTPGQGLQFLFEYFSETQRNKGNFPGRFSGRQFSNSRSEMNVSTLELGDSALYLCASSLGRTTGELFFGEGSRLTVL.

This rearrangement joins TRBV25-1 to TRBJ2-1, with 7 bases that match TRBD1. CDR3 length: 15 amino acids. CDR1 MGHDK and CDR2 SYGVNS come from the germline V gene. The V segment lost 4 bases and the J segment 1 base; nucleotides outside the gene matches: 4. As DNA, the CDR3 is TGTGCCAGCAGTGGCACAGGGGCATCCTACAATGAGCAGTTCTTC. The encoded protein is CASSGTGASYNEQFF.

V and J are TRBV6-1 and TRBJ2-7, with a possible D match to TRBD1 (6 bases). Germline lookup yields CDR1 MNHNS and CDR2 SASEGT. V lost 0 bases and J 7 bases, leaving 16 bases between the germline ends. The CDR3 loop spans 15 amino acids. CDR3 nucleotides: TGTGCCAGCAGTGAAGCTCAGGGGCCCACGGATGAGCAGTACTTC. Its protein is CASSEAQGPTDEQYF.

This sequence joins TRBV4-2 and TRBJ2-7, with 13 bases lining up with TRBD2. The V segment lost 4 bases and the J segment 3 bases; nucleotides outside the gene matches: 9. Per germline, CDR1 LGHNA and CDR2 YNFKEQ. The CDR3 spans 17 residues. CDR3 DNA: TGTGCCAGCAGCCCTCAGACTAGCGGGAGGACCGACTACGAGCAGTACTTC. As protein: CASSPQTSGRTDYEQYF.

The genes are TRBV28 and TRBJ1-3; 7 nucleotides agree with TRBD1. CDR3 size: 15 residues. With V trimmed by 6 bases and J by 3 bases, 8 bases remained unmatched. CDR1 is MDHEN and CDR2 is SYDVKM in the germline V gene. The CDR3 sequence is CASRTGASGGNTIYF. CDR3 coding DNA: TGTGCCAGCAGAACAGGGGCATCGGGTGGAAACACCATATATTTT.

This chain links TRBV28 with TRBJ2-7, with TRBD2 identical over 7 bases. The V segment lost 1 base and the J segment 3 bases; nucleotides outside the gene matches: 9. The CDR3 length is 16 residues. Germline assignment: CDR1 MDHEN and CDR2 SYDVKM. Written as DNA, the CDR3 is TGTGCCAGCAGTTTATCGGGACTAATTTCTGACTACGAGCAGTACTTC. Translating it yields CASSLSGLISDYEQYF. Full variable domain (remainder filled in from reference TRBV28 and TRBJ2-7): DVKVTQSSRYLVKRTGEKVFLECVQDMDHENMFWYRQDPGLGLRLIYFSYDVKMKEKGDIPEGYSVSREKKERFSLILESASTNQTSMYLCASSLSGLISDYEQYFGPGTRLTVT.

This clone was seen a few times. The V and J genes are TRBV7-3 and TRBJ1-1; no clear D gene. Germline assignment: CDR1 SGHTA and CDR2 FQGTGA. V was shortened by 5 bases and J by 1 base, with 11 bases between the two germline ends. The CDR3 covers 14 residues. The DNA of the CDR3 is TGTGCCAGCAGCCCGGGCGGGGAGAACACTGAAGCTTTCTTT. Translating it yields CASSPGGENTEAFF.

The chain is built from TRBV7-2 and TRBJ2-5; no definite D call. The CDR3 runs 13 residues. The germline V gene encodes CDR1 SGHTA and CDR2 FQGNSA. Trimming stripped 2 bases from V and 2 bases from J, with 6 bases between. The CDR3 region is CASSLHRQETQYF. The CDR3 nucleotides are TGTGCCAGCAGCTTACATAGACAAGAGACCCAGTACTTC.